What follows describes a single TCR beta chain. The assay was immunoSEQ multiplex PCR, and TCRdb's table has in-frame clones only and misses some. The sample lists approximately 100,000 clones; nearly 96% were seen once. This specimen belongs to a study of technical replicates of blood from a handful of donors. The V end was cut by 4 bases, the J end by 2 bases, with 9 bases between. CDR3 length: 13 amino acids. Germline assignment: CDR1 SGHNT and CDR2 YENEEA. The TCR sequence derives from a human donor in good health. What was sequenced was T cells isolated from PBMCs. The chain has TRBV11-3 and TRBJ2-7, with TRBD1 as a possible D gene (5 bases). CDR3 in amino acids: CASSSTTAYEQYF. The CDR3 coding sequence is TGTGCCAGCAGCTCTACGACAGCCTACGAGCAGTACTTC.